The following is a T cell receptor beta chain sequence with its context. In the original analysis: Amplification with reference gene primers provided the estimates of nucleated cell counts. TCRdb's copy holds only in-frame clones and misses some; the assay was immunoSEQ multiplex PCR. The V and J calls and clone size were taken over from that table, and D and trimming were inferred from the DNA. Of about 190,000 clones listed, roughly 82% are singletons. The CDR3 has 14 amino acids. CDR1 is MDHEN and CDR2 is SYDVKM in the germline V gene. V lost 3 bases and J lost 6, with 14 bases in between. This specimen comes from a study of blood T cell repertoires in COVID-19. Study-wide context: The origin of the acute and convalescent COVID-19 samples was the United States, Italy and Spain. T cells, B-cell-depleted T cells, or PBMCs supplied cDNA or gDNA.

The V and J genes are TRBV28 and TRBJ1-2; a possible D gene is TRBD1 (5 bases). The sequenced material came from peripheral blood. The TCR was taken from a woman aged 25 to 39 with acute or convalescent COVID-19. The DNA for the CDR3 is TGTGCCAGCAGTTTTCAGGGTTGGAGCGATGGCTACACCTTC. Protein product: CASSFQGWSDGYTF.